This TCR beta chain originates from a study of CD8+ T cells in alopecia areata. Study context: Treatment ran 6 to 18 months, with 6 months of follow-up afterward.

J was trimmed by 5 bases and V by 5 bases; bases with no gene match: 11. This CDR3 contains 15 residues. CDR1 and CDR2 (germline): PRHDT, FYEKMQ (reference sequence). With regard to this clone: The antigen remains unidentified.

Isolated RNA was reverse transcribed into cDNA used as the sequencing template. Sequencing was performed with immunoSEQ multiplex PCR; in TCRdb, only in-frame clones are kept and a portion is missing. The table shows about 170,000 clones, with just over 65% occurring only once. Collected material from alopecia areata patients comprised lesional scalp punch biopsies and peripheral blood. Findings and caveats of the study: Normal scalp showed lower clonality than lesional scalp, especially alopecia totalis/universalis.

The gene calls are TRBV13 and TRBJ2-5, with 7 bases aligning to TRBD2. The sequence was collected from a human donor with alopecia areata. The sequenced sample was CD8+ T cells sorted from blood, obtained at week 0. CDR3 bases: TGTGCCAGCAGCCGGGGGAGGGCGGAGGGGGAGACCCAGTACTTC. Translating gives CASSRGRAEGETQYF.